These 16 T cell receptor beta chains came from one sample sequenced in a study of blood T cells in healthy people across ages. A second PCR, run for about 7 to 11 cycles, used a sample-barcoded 5' primer plus a J-beta primer mix. TCRdb ran MiXCR on the 5' RACE reads and lists one entry per CDR3 protein. The table lists roughly 800,000 distinct CDR3 sequences, under 30% of them singletons. These data also formed part of another study, on T cells of mothers and their children.

The sample taken for sequencing was blood. All receptors come from a boy younger than 18 in good health.

The V gene is TRBV6-6, the J gene TRBJ2-5; D tentatively fits TRBD1 or TRBD2 (5 bases each). Germline V CDR1 and CDR2: MNHNY, SVGAGI (reference sequence). Trimming took 6 bases from V and 7 from J, leaving 18 bases between them. The CDR3 runs 14 residues. The CDR3 DNA reads as TGTGCCAGCAGGCCACCGGGACGTCAGGCGACCCAGTACTTC. This encodes CASRPPGRQATQYF.

Only a few counts were recorded for this clonotype. V gene TRBV4-1 combines with J gene TRBJ2-3, with 7 positions matching TRBD2. Germline V gene sequence: CDR1 MGHRA, CDR2 YSYEKL. V lost 3 bases to trimming and J lost 8 bases; unmatched junction nucleotides: 2. The CDR3 length is 12 residues. DNA for the CDR3: TGCGCCAGCAGCCACCCGGGGGGTACGCAGTATTTT. Translated, it gives CASSHPGGTQYF.

This clonotype was seen a handful of times. This chain links TRBV6-6 with TRBJ2-5; 11 nucleotides match TRBD2. With V trimmed by 0 bases and J by 1 base, 1 base remained unmatched. Looked up from germline, CDR1 is MNHNY and CDR2 is SVGAGI (reference sequence). CDR3 size: 16 residues. The CDR3 sequence is CASSYSTSGGQETQYF. In DNA form, the CDR3 reads TGTGCCAGCAGTTACTCCACTAGCGGGGGCCAAGAGACCCAGTACTTC.

The chain recombines TRBV20-1 with TRBJ1-2; 7 bases are a match to TRBD1. Looked up from germline, CDR1 is DFQATT and CDR2 is SNEGSKA (reference sequence). This CDR3 is built from 15 residues. V shed 1 base and J 7 bases; nucleotides not matched to a gene: 12. The CDR3 nucleotides are TGCAGTGCTAGAGCCGCAGGGGGAGGGAGAGGTGGCTACACCTTC. Translating gives CSARAAGGGRGGYTF.

This clonotype was detected only a few times. The chain carries TRBV5-6 and TRBJ2-5; TRBD1 might be the D (5 bases). Germline CDR1 reads SGHDT; CDR2 reads YYEEEE. V shed 3 bases and J shed 1 base, with 13 bases lying between them. There are 15 residues in the CDR3. DNA of the CDR3: TGTGCCAGCAGCTCCGCCGACAGAACCCAAGAGACCCAGTACTTC. Protein product: CASSSADRTQETQYF.

V and J are TRBV20-1 and TRBJ1-2; D perhaps matches TRBD1 (5 bases). Germline CDR1 DFQATT, CDR2 SNEGSKA (reference sequence). The CDR3 runs 13 residues. V lost 5 bases to trimming and J lost 8 bases, with 18 bases between them. The CDR3 protein is CSAAPGTTPGYTF. In DNA form, the CDR3 reads TGCAGTGCTGCCCCCGGGACCACACCGGGCTACACCTTC.

This clonotype was counted a few times. This chain joins TRBV25-1 and TRBJ2-1; TRBD1 might be the D (6 bases). The CDR3 contains 14 residues. Per germline, CDR1 MGHDK and CDR2 SYGVNS. Trimming stripped 3 bases from V and 7 bases from J, with 13 bases between. In DNA, the CDR3 is TGTGCCAGCAGTGACAGGACAGTTCGAAATGAGCAGTTCTTC. Translation gives CASSDRTVRNEQFF.

The CDR3 nucleotides are TGTGCCAGCAGCTTACGGGGGGGGAGAGGCTCCTACAATGAGCAGTTCTTC. It translates to CASSLRGGRGSYNEQFF. The V gene is TRBV7-2, the J gene TRBJ2-1, with TRBD2 matching 8 bases. Trimming cost V 2 bases and J 0 bases; bases outside gene matches: 6. The CDR3 spans 17 residues. Germline CDR1 reads SGHTA; CDR2 reads FQGNSA. Based on the CDR3 plus reference TRBV7-2 and TRBJ2-1, the full variable domain is GAGVSQSPSNKVTEKGKDVELRCDPISGHTALYWYRQSLGQGLEFLIYFQGNSAPDKSGLPSDRFSAERTGGSVSTLTIQRTQQEDSAVYLCASSLRGGRGSYNEQFFGPGTRLTVL.

This clonotype was picked up a small number of times. The rearrangement links TRBV3-1 to TRBJ2-1; 10 positions match TRBD2. Trimming cost V 6 bases and J 5 bases; bases outside gene matches: 4. Per germline, CDR1 LGHDT and CDR2 YNNKEL (reference sequence). This CDR3 spans 14 amino acids. CDR3 bases: TGTGCCAGCAGGTTTAGCGGGGGGCACAATGAGCAGTTCTTC. It translates to CASRFSGGHNEQFF.

This clonotype was counted ten times or more. V gene TRBV28 combines with J gene TRBJ2-1; tentatively, D is TRBD1 or TRBD2 (6 bases each). CDR1 and CDR2 from the germline V gene are MDHEN and SYDVKM. V gave up 1 base and J gave up 6 bases, with 22 bases separating them. CDR3 size: 18 residues. The CDR3, as DNA: TGTGCCAGCAGTTTATCGCTCTATAGACTAGTCAGGGGCAATGAGCAGTTCTTC. Its translation is CASSLSLYRLVRGNEQFF.

This clonotype was seen more than once but under ten times. The gene calls are TRBV5-1 and TRBJ2-5, with 8 bases fitting TRBD2. The J call may be in error: the DNA end matches TRBJ2-1 better. The CDR3 spans 15 residues. Per germline, CDR1 SGHRS and CDR2 YFSETQ. The CDR3 region is CASSRDGGAGYEQFF. The CDR3 coding sequence is TGCGCCAGCAGCAGAGACGGGGGGGCCGGGTATGAGCAGTTCTTC.

The sample holds a few counts of this clonotype. The rearrangement joins TRBV7-9 to TRBJ2-7; D gene uncertain. Germline loops: CDR1 SEHNR, CDR2 FQNEAQ (reference sequence). The CDR3 runs 11 residues. Trimming removed 5 bases at V and 5 bases at J, with 7 bases between. The CDR3 here is CASSTTNEQYF. CDR3 nucleotides: TGTGCCAGCAGCACGACCAACGAGCAGTACTTC.

This clonotype was seen once. One end of the junction does not line up with germline, which may come from a read error. The V gene is TRBV28, the J gene TRBJ2-1, with a possible D match to TRBD1 (5 bases). This CDR3 has 16 residues. The germline V gene encodes CDR1 MDHEN and CDR2 SYDVKM. CDR3 DNA sequence: TGTGCCAGCAGTTTCAGGGAATCGAGCTCCTACGATGAGCAGTTCTTC. Protein product: CASSFRESSSYDEQFF.

The chain recombines TRBV4-1 with TRBJ1-3; D ambiguous. The CDR3 is 15 residues long. Deletions cut 1 base from V and 3 bases from J, with 10 bases between. Germline V gives CDR1 MGHRA, CDR2 YSYEKL. DNA for the CDR3: TGCGCCAGCAGCCAAGGAGCGGGGTTTGGAAACACCATATATTTT. Protein sequence: CASSQGAGFGNTIYF.

This clonotype was found a few times. The gene calls are TRBV19 and TRBJ2-2; TRBD2 is a possible D gene (6 bases). Germline V lookup: CDR1 LNHDA, CDR2 SQIVND (reference sequence). V gave up 1 base and J gave up 7 bases, with 7 bases separating them. The CDR3 totals 13 residues. Here the CDR3 reads CASSIVEGGELFF. The CDR3 DNA follows: TGTGCCAGTAGTATAGTGGAGGGCGGGGAGCTGTTTTTT.

This clonotype was counted only a few times. The chain employs TRBV6-1 and TRBJ1-4, with 8 nucleotides matching TRBD1. Germline CDR1 MNHNS, CDR2 SASEGT. The CDR3 loop spans 14 amino acids. With 6 bases clipped from V and 5 bases from J, the junction kept 5 bases outside the gene matches. CDR3 nucleotide sequence: TGTGCCAGCAGCAAGGACAGGGCCAATGAAAAACTGTTTTTT. Residues: CASSKDRANEKLFF.